The 12 T cell receptor beta chains given below trace back to one sample, sequenced in a study of CD8 T cells in ankylosing spondylitis. Broader study findings: In ankylosing spondylitis blood, a motif of roughly 8 highly homologous TCR beta variants appeared characteristic.

The antigens for these receptors are not known. TCRdb re-derived calls from the 5' RACE reads in MiXCR, one entry per CDR3 protein. The sample lists around 480,000 distinct CDR3 sequences; under 20% were seen once. The sample comprised blood, either unsorted or a sorted T cell fraction (not recorded which). The receptors derive from a male donor with ankylosing spondylitis.

This clonotype was detected ten times or more. The CDR3, as DNA: TGCGCCAGCAGCTTACGGGGGGCGGAACTTGGAAATCAGCCCCAGCATTTT. Translating gives CASSLRGAELGNQPQHF. The V call is TRBV5-1, the J call TRBJ1-5; D is perhaps TRBD1 (6 bases). Germline loops: CDR1 SGHRS, CDR2 YFSETQ. This CDR3 contains 17 residues. With 2 bases removed from V and 4 bases from J, the gap between germline ends came to 19 bases.

This chain uses TRBV7-8 with TRBJ2-7; TRBD1 matches 7 bases. V dropped 3 bases and J dropped 4; count of bases not matched to a gene: 9. Germline values: CDR1 SGHVS, CDR2 FQNEAQ. There are 15 residues in the CDR3. As DNA, the CDR3 is TGTGCCAGCAGCTTGGCCGGGACAGTGTCGTACGAGCAGTACTTC. It yields the protein CASSLAGTVSYEQYF.

This chain links TRBV18 with TRBJ1-1, with D unresolved. This CDR3 comprises 13 residues. V shed 3 bases and J shed 3 bases, with 8 bases lying between them. The germline gives CDR1 KGHSH, CDR2 LQKENI. The CDR3 coding sequence is TGTGCCAGCTCACCCAACCTCGACACTGAAGCTTTCTTT. This translates into CASSPNLDTEAFF.

The chain carries TRBV3-1 and TRBJ1-3; D gene uncertain. The CDR3 spans 13 residues. The V end lost 3 bases, the J end lost 1 base, and 4 bases lay between the germline ends. Germline CDR1 and CDR2: LGHDT and YNNKEL (reference sequence). The CDR3 nucleotides read TGTGCCAGCAGCCAGTATTCTGGAAACACCATATATTTT. This encodes CASSQYSGNTIYF.

The J gene is TRBJ2-3, the V gene TRBV24-1; D is unclear. Trimming cost V 1 base and J 1 base, with 2 bases left between them. This CDR3 comprises 13 residues. Looked up from germline, CDR1 is KGHDR and CDR2 is SFDVKD. CDR3 sequence: CATSDFGTDTQYF. As DNA, the CDR3 is TGTGCCACCAGTGATTTCGGCACAGATACGCAGTATTTT.

The V gene is TRBV12-3 or TRBV12-4, the J gene TRBJ2-7; the D is unclear. CDR3 size: 14 residues. The V and J ends lost 5 bases and 2 bases respectively, with 13 bases between them. CDR3 in DNA: TGTGCCAGCAGTCCCGTAAACATTGCCTACGAGCAGTACTTC. Amino acids: CASSPVNIAYEQYF.

This clonotype was observed a few times. CDR3 DNA: TGTGCCAGCAGCTTAGTAAGGGGGAGGGCCGGGTCAGATACGCAGTATTTT. Translated: CASSLVRGRAGSDTQYF. The chain carries TRBV11-2 and TRBJ2-3, with a possible D match to TRBD2 (7 bases). The germline V gene has CDR1 SGHAT and CDR2 FQNNGV. The CDR3 is 17 residues long. Trimming pared 1 base from V and 4 bases from J, leaving 18 bases between.

The chain joins TRBV28 to TRBJ2-5, with a tentative D call TRBD1 (5 bases). The V end lost 7 bases, the J end lost 5 bases, and 23 bases lay between the germline ends. Germline assignment: CDR1 MDHEN and CDR2 SYDVKM. CDR3 length: 16 amino acids. Written as DNA, the CDR3 is TGTGCCAGCACCCCAAATGGGGCCCCACCCGGGGAGACCCAGTACTTC. Its protein product is CASTPNGAPPGETQYF.

V gene TRBV7-6 combines with J gene TRBJ1-5, with D hard to call. Germline values: CDR1 SGHVS, CDR2 FNYEAQ. The V end was cut by 5 bases, the J end by 7 bases, with 15 bases between. This CDR3 is built from 14 residues. CDR3 coding DNA: TGTGCCAGCAGCCGTGCCCCAGGCGTACAGCCCCAGCATTTT. It yields the protein CASSRAPGVQPQHF.

In its sample, this clonotype was seen a few times. This chain links TRBV12-3 or TRBV12-4 with TRBJ2-2; D is ambiguous. This CDR3 is built from 13 residues. The ends were cut back, 2 bases at V and 3 bases at J, with 4 bases in the middle. CDR3 sequence: CASSLRHTGELFF. DNA of the CDR3: TGTGCCAGCAGTTTACGGCACACCGGGGAGCTGTTTTTT.

This chain links TRBV7-2 with TRBJ2-3; D possibly corresponds to TRBD2 (5 bases). The CDR3 is made up of 17 amino acids. V shed 5 bases and J shed 0 bases, with 18 bases lying between them. CDR1 SGHTA and CDR2 FQGNSA come from the germline V gene. The CDR3 DNA sequence: TGTGCCAGCAGCCCCGATGGTAATAGCGCAAGCACAGATACGCAGTATTTT. It encodes CASSPDGNSASTDTQYF.

Only a few counts were recorded for this clonotype. V and J are TRBV2 and TRBJ2-3; no definite D call. Trimming cost V 3 bases and J 4 bases, with 11 bases left between them. Germline-derived CDR1 and CDR2 are SNHLY and FYNNEI. CDR3 length: 14 residues. The CDR3 is CASSEGRSSDTQYF. DNA for the CDR3: TGTGCCAGCAGTGAGGGCAGGTCTTCAGATACGCAGTATTTT.